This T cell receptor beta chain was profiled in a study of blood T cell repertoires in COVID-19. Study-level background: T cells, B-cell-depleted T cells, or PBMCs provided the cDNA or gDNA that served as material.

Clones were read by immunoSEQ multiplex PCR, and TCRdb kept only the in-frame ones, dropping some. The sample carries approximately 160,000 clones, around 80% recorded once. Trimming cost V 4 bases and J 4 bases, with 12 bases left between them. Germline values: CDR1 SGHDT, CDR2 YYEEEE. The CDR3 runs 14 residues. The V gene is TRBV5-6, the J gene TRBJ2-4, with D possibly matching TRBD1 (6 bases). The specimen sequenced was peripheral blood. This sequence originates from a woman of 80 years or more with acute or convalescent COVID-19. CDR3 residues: CASSPTDSKNIQYF. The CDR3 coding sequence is TGTGCCAGCAGCCCAACGGACAGTAAAAACATTCAGTACTTC.